The 11 T cell receptor beta chains given below trace back to one sample, sequenced in a study of shared clonotypes between healthy human individuals. Assay: immunoSEQ multiplex PCR; the TCRdb copy retains only in-frame clones and omits some. The sample has more than 2,000,000 clones, just over 90% seen once; the top ten hold more than 0.12%. The sample comprised naive CD4+ T cells sorted from blood. Subset described: CD45RA+ positively selected. The receptors here all came from a man between 18 and 29 years old in good health.

The chain recombines TRBV7-2 with TRBJ2-3; TRBD1 matches 8 bases. The trim removed 4 bases at V and 5 bases at J, leaving 8 bases unmatched. The CDR3 sequence is 15 residues long. Looked up from germline, CDR1 is SGHTA and CDR2 is FQGNSA. CDR3 loop: CASSSLGQGEDTQYF. The CDR3 coding sequence is TGTGCCAGCAGCTCCCTCGGACAGGGAGAAGATACGCAGTATTTT.

V is TRBV7-2 and J is TRBJ2-1, with D possibly being TRBD2 (6 bases). Trimming removed 2 bases at V and 5 bases at J, with 16 bases between. The germline gives CDR1 SGHTA, CDR2 FQGNSA. This CDR3 has 16 amino acids. CDR3 sequence reads: CASSLSRDTLHNEQFF. Here the CDR3 DNA reads TGTGCCAGCAGCTTATCGCGGGATACGCTACACAATGAGCAGTTCTTC.

The count of this clone is one. This chain links TRBV11-2 with TRBJ2-2, with D unclear. Deletions cut 0 bases from V and 2 bases from J, with 13 bases between. The CDR3 consists of 17 residues. Germline assignment: CDR1 SGHAT and CDR2 FQNNGV. The CDR3 nucleotides read TGTGCCAGCAGCTTAGAGTTAGGGCTTTCCAACACCGGGGAGCTGTTTTTT. This sequence encodes CASSLELGLSNTGELFF.

The chain recombines TRBV2 with TRBJ2-5; D is possibly TRBD2 (5 bases). The J call may be wrong; the DNA end is better matched by TRBJ2-7. Germline CDR1 reads SNHLY; CDR2 reads FYNNEI. The length of the CDR3 is 14 residues. The CDR3 bases are TGTGCCAGCATCCGGGAATGGCTAGACTACGAGCAGTACTTC. This gives the protein CASIREWLDYEQYF.

The chain's CDR3 is CASRPDRGSSYEQYF. The DNA of the CDR3 is TGTGCCAGCAGACCCGACAGGGGGAGCTCCTACGAGCAGTACTTC. This rearrangement joins TRBV6-5 to TRBJ2-7; TRBD1 agrees at 9 bases. J was trimmed by 0 bases and V by 6 bases; bases with no gene match: 6. Looked up from germline, CDR1 is MNHEY and CDR2 is SVGAGI. The CDR3 extends over 15 amino acids.

J is TRBJ2-4 and V is TRBV5-1, with D unclear. V lost 3 bases, J lost 6 bases, and 10 bases lay in between. This CDR3 contains 13 residues. CDR1 and CDR2 from the germline V gene are SGHRS and YFSETQ. CDR3 loop: CASSSPPPNIQYF. The CDR3 nucleotides read TGCGCCAGCAGCTCCCCCCCACCAAACATTCAGTACTTC.

The chain joins TRBV6-6 to TRBJ1-4, with 9 bases lining up with TRBD1. The CDR3 spans 15 residues. Germline assignment: CDR1 MNHNY and CDR2 SVGAGI (reference sequence). The V and J ends lost 10 bases and 2 bases, in that order; junction bases with no gene match: 8. The CDR3 DNA is TGTGCCACTTCCACAGGGGGCTTGACTAATGAAAAACTGTTTTTT. Protein sequence: CATSTGGLTNEKLFF.

There are a few counts of this clone. The sample carries other DNA sequences with the same CDR3. CDR3 DNA: TGTGCCAGCAGCCGGGACAGCAATCAGCCCCAGCATTTT. The encoded protein is CASSRDSNQPQHF. The rearrangement links TRBV5-4 to TRBJ1-5, with a possible D match to TRBD1 (5 bases). The V end lost 4 bases, the J end lost 1 base, and 6 bases lay between the germline ends. The CDR3 contains 13 residues. CDR1 and CDR2 (germline): SGHNT, YYREEE (reference sequence).

The rearrangement joins TRBV6-6 to TRBJ2-5; D gene ambiguous. Trimming pared 6 bases from V and 3 bases from J, leaving 8 bases between. This CDR3 is built from 12 residues. The V gene's germline CDR1 is MNHNY and CDR2 SVGAGI (reference sequence). This CDR3 is CASSVTEETQYF. CDR3 bases: TGTGCCAGCAGCGTCACAGAAGAGACCCAGTACTTC.

This chain joins TRBV28 and TRBJ1-2; D might be TRBD1 (6 bases). The germline CDR1 and CDR2 sequences are MDHEN and SYDVKM. Trimming shortened V by 7 bases and J by 6 bases, and 12 bases separated the two germline ends. The CDR3 is 12 amino acids. DNA of the CDR3: TGTGCCAGCAACATCAACAGGGATGGCTACACCTTC. Translation: CASNINRDGYTF.

The chain recombines TRBV10-3 with TRBJ2-7; perhaps TRBD2 as D (6 bases). CDR1 ENHRY and CDR2 SYGVKD come from the germline V gene. The CDR3 sequence is 15 residues long. V dropped 5 bases and J dropped 6 bases, with 20 bases sitting between them. CDR3 residues: CAISSLGGDSSEQYF. The CDR3, as DNA: TGTGCCATCAGTTCCTTGGGTGGGGACTCTAGCGAGCAGTACTTC.